This TCR beta chain is drawn from a study of T cell responses to AZD1222 COVID-19 vaccine (dated by TCRdb to about 2021). Looking at the study overall: A total of under 250 trial participants underwent TCR sequencing, of whom 200 to 220 had received two doses of AZD1222 and 26 had received two doses of the MenACWY control vaccine. Trial participants were enrolled by age into subgroups of 18-55, 56-69 and 70-plus years, and roughly 150, 30 and 60 TCR-sequenced participants, respectively, were included in these subgroups.

The study at large found these results: The whole spike protein was spanned by vaccine-associated CD4 TCRs, and dominant responses were seen in regions 160-218 and 743-854. In the small 56-69-year group, the increase in depth fell short of significance, most likely because of low power. Reportedly, almost half of the unique spike-specific TCRs recognized epitopes lying outside the regions that are mutated in the B.1.351 and B.1.1.7 variants. Spike-specific TCR breadth and depth rose significantly after two AZD1222 doses compared with day 0 and with MenACWY recipients. Most participants were white British and females outnumbered males, and the authors suggested that clonal diversity may have been underestimated. Because no samples from the day 14 peak response were available, repertoires could be characterized only after the peak T cell response. Conclusions about previously exposed vaccinees were limited because only a handful of AZD1222 recipients were SARS-CoV-2 seropositive at baseline.

The CDR3 regions of human TCRbeta chains were analyzed by immunosequencing. Per the source publication's procedure: TCRs in the repertoires were compared against a reference library of SARS-CoV-2-specific TCRs that had been generated with the MIRA antigen-specificity platform. Breadth was defined as the fraction of unique TCRs that were SARS-CoV-2-associated, and depth was defined as the fraction of total T cells that were SARS-CoV-2-associated. Using the MIRA data, every spike-specific TCR was mapped to the spike region that the TCR reacted to and assigned to either a CD4 or a CD8 class. Log10-transformed breadth and depth values were compared by one-way ANOVA with Sidak's multiple comparisons tests. This is the immuneACCESS table as TCRdb keeps it, with only in-frame sequences that have V and J called. A part of the clones is gone; compared with another copy, unresolved V genes explain less than half, and the rest is unexplained. V, J and clone size were drawn from that table, and D and trimming were deduced from the DNA. A total of about 120,000 clones appear in this sample, over 75% of them only once. Roughly 3.8% of the sample is in the top ten clones.

Spanning cysteine to phenylalanine, the CDR3 consists of 17 amino acids. Just CDR3 DNA is preserved here, 51 bases in frame from base 1. V trim: 3 bases; J trim: 2 bases; unmatched bases: 9. For CDR1 and CDR2, the germline V gene lists KGHDR and SFDVKD. Concerning this clone: Its cognate antigen has yet to be identified. Base-call qualities are not available, and no considerably larger clone is one nucleotide away.

Explained via the paper, the time point label denotes: baseline before first vaccination. The sample's treatment or condition label, in plain terms: meningococcal conjugate vaccine given as trial control. The vaccinee samples were drawn from two UK trials, COV001 and COV002, one of which was a single-blind randomized controlled phase 2/3 trial testing AZD1222 (ChAdOx1 nCoV-19) in healthy adults. Trial participant PBMC samples were collected at day 0 and day 28 after the second dose for TCRbeta chain sequencing. The chain was built from TRBV24-1 and TRBJ2-3; the central 8 bases match TRBD1. The sequence derives from an adult in good health. Sequencing was performed on peripheral blood, taken on day 0 of MenACWY control vaccination. In nucleotide form, the sequence is TGTGCCACCAGTGATCCGTCAGGGGGCTCCCTCACAGATACGCAGTATTTT. Its product reads: CATSDPSGGSLTDTQYF.